This TCR beta chain came from a study of T-cell memory formation after mild COVID-19. The study, taken as a whole, reports: Among contracting clones, CD4+ were mainly CM/EM and CD8+ enriched in EMRA. CD4+ bias marked clones expanding day 15 to 37, unlike balanced contracting clones.

V was cut by 2 bases and J by 4 bases, with 12 bases left in between. Germline loops: CDR1 SQVTM, CDR2 ANQGSEA. This CDR3 comprises 13 residues. About this clonotype: Its specificity is unknown.

Each CDR3 protein is one row after TCRdb ran MiXCR on the 5' RACE reads. The sample lists a few hundred thousand distinct CDR3 sequences, roughly 21% occurring once. Source material: PBMCs or a T cell subset sorted from them (not recorded which). The genes are TRBV29-1 and TRBJ2-7; the D gene is possibly TRBD2 (5 bases). This sequence was found in an adult woman who had mild COVID-19 (a few samples of this study predate the infection). Cell type and time point are not known. CDR3 in DNA: TGCAGCGTTGAACACCCTGGCGGGTACGAGCAGTACTTC. Its translation is CSVEHPGGYEQYF.